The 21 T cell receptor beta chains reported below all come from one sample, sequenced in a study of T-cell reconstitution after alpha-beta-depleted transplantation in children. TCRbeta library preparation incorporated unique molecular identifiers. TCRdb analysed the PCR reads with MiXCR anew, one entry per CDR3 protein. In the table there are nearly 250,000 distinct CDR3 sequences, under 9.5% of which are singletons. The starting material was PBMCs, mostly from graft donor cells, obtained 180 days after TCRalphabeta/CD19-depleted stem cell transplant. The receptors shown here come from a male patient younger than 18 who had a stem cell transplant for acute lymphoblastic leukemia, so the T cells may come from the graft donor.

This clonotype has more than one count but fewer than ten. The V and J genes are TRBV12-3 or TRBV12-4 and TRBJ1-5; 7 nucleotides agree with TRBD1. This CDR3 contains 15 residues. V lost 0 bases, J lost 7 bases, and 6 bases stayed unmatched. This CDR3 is CASSLAQGGSQPQHF. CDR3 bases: TGTGCCAGCAGTTTAGCGCAGGGGGGTTCCCAGCCCCAGCATTTT.

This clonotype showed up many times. The CDR3 reads CASSESGRQETQYF. CDR3 DNA sequence: TGTGCCAGCAGTGAATCCGGCAGGCAAGAGACCCAGTACTTC. This rearrangement joins TRBV2 to TRBJ2-5, with D unresolved. This CDR3 has 14 residues. V gave up 2 bases and J gave up 2 bases, with 9 bases separating them. Germline CDR1 is SNHLY and CDR2 is FYNNEI.

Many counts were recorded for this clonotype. As DNA, the CDR3 is TGTGCCAGCAGCTCCTCGCCGCCTAGCGGGGGAACAGATACGCAGTATTTT. It encodes CASSSSPPSGGTDTQYF. The J gene is TRBJ2-3, the V gene TRBV6-5; 10 bases fit TRBD2. The germline V gene has CDR1 MNHEY and CDR2 SVGAGI. V lost 6 bases and J lost 3; bases outside the gene matches: 12. The CDR3 totals 17 residues.

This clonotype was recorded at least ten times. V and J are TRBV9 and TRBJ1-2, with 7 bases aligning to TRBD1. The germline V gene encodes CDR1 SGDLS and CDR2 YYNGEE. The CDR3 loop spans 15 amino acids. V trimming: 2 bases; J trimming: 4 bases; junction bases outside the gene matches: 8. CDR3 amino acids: CASSVTGDSFYGYTF. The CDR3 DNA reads TGTGCCAGCAGCGTGACCGGGGACAGCTTCTATGGCTACACCTTC.

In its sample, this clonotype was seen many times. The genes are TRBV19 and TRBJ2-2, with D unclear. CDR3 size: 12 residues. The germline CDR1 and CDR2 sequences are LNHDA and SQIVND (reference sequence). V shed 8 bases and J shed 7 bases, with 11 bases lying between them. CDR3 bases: TGTGCCAGTGGGTCAGGAGACGGGGAGCTGTTTTTT. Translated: CASGSGDGELFF.

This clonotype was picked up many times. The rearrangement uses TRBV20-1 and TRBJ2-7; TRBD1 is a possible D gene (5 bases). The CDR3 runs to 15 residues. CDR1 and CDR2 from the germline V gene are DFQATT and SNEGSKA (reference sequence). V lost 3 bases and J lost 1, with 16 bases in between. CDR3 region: CSARSVLQGSYEQYF. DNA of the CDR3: TGCAGTGCTAGGTCGGTCCTCCAGGGTTCCTACGAGCAGTACTTC.

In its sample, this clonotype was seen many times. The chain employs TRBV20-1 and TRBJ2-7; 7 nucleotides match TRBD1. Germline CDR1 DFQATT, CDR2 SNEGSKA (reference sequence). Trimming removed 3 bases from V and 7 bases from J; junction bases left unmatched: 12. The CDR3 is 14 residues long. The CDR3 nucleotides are TGCAGTGCTAGGCCCGGACAGGTTTGGGAGGAGCAGTACTTC. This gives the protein CSARPGQVWEEQYF.

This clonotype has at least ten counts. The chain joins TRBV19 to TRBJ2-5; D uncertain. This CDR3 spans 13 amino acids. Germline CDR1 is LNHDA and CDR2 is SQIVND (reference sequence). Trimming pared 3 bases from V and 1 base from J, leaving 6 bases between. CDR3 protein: CASSIELQETQYF. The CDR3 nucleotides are TGTGCCAGTAGTATTGAACTCCAAGAGACCCAGTACTTC.

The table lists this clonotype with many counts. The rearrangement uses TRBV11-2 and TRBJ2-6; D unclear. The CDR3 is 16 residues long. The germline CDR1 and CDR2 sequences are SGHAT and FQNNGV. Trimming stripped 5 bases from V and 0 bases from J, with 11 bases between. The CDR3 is CASSSSASSGANVLTF. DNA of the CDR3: TGTGCCAGCAGCAGTTCGGCCTCCTCTGGGGCCAACGTCCTGACTTTC.

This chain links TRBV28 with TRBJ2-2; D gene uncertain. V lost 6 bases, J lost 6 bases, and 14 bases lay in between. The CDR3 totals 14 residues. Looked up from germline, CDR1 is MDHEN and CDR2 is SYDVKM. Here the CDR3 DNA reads TGTGCCAGCAGCTCTGGGTTCCCCTCCGGGGAGCTGTTTTTT. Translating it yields CASSSGFPSGELFF.

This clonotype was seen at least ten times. CDR3 loop: CASSFKLWGTDTQYF. The CDR3 region has the DNA TGTGCCAGCAGCTTTAAATTGTGGGGCACAGATACGCAGTATTTT. V gene TRBV7-2 combines with J gene TRBJ2-3; D gene ambiguous. The CDR3 sequence is 15 residues long. Per germline, CDR1 SGHTA and CDR2 FQGNSA. With 3 bases removed from V and 1 base from J, the gap between germline ends came to 11 bases.

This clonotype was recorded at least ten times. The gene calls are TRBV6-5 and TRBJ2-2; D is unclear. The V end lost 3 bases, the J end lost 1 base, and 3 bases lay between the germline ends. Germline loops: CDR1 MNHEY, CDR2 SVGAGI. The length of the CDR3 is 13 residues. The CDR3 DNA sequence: TGTGCCAGCAGTTATTGGAACACCGGGGAGCTGTTTTTT. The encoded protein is CASSYWNTGELFF.

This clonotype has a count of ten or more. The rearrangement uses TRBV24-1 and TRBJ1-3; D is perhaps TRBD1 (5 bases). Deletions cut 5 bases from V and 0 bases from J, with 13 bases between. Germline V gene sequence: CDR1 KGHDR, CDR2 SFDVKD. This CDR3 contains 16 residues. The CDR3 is CATSAGTDNSGNTIYF. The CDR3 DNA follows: TGTGCCACCAGTGCCGGGACGGATAACTCTGGAAACACCATATATTTT.

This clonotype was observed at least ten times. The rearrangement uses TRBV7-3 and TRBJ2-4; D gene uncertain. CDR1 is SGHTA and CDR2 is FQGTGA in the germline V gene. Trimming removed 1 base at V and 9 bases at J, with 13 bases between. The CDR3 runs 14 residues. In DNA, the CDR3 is TGTGCCAGCAGCTTAAGAGTCCCTACGGGCATTCAGTACTTC. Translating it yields CASSLRVPTGIQYF. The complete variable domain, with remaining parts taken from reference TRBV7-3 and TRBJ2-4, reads GAGVSQTPSNKVTEKGKYVELRCDPISGHTALYWYRQSLGQGPEFLIYFQGTGAADDSGLPNDRFFAVRPEGSVSTLKIQRTERGDSAVYLCASSLRVPTGIQYFGAGTRLSVL.

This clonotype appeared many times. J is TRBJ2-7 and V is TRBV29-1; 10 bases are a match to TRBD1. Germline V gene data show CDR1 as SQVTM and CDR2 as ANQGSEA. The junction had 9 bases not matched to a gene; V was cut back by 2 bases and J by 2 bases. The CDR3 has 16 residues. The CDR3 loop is CSVEFWDRGATYEQYF. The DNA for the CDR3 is TGCAGCGTTGAATTCTGGGACAGGGGCGCAACCTACGAGCAGTACTTC.

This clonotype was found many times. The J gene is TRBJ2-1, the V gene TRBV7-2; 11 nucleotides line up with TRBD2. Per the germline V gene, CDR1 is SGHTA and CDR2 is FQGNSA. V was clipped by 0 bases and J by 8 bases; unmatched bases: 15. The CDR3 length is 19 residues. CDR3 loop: CASSLAISTSGERVDEQFF. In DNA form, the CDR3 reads TGTGCCAGCAGCTTAGCGATATCGACTAGCGGGGAGAGGGTGGATGAGCAGTTCTTC.

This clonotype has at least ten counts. CDR3 DNA: TGTGCCAGCAGTTTACCTTTATCGCCACCCCGCCCCGAGGCTTTCTTT. This translates into CASSLPLSPPRPEAFF. J is TRBJ1-1 and V is TRBV28; no clear D gene. CDR1 is MDHEN, CDR2 SYDVKM, per germline. The V and J ends lost 2 bases and 11 bases respectively, with 24 bases between them. CDR3 length: 16 residues.

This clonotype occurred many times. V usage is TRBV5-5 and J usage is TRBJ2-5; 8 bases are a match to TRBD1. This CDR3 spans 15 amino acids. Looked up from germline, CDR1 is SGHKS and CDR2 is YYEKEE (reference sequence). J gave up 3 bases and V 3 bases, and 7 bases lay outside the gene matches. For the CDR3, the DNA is TGTGCCAGCAGCTGGGCCGGGACAGGAAAAGAGACCCAGTACTTC. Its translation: CASSWAGTGKETQYF.

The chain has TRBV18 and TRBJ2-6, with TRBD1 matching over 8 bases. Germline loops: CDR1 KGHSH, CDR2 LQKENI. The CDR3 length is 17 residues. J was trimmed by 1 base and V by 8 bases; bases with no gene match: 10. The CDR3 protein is CASIFGTGPSGANVLTF. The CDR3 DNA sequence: TGTGCCAGCATCTTCGGGACAGGTCCTTCTGGGGCCAACGTCCTGACTTTC.

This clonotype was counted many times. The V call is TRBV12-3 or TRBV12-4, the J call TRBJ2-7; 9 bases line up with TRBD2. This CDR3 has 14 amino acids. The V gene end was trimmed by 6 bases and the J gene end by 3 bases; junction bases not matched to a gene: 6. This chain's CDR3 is CASRVGTSIYEQYF. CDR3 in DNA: TGTGCCAGCAGAGTCGGGACTAGCATCTACGAGCAGTACTTC.

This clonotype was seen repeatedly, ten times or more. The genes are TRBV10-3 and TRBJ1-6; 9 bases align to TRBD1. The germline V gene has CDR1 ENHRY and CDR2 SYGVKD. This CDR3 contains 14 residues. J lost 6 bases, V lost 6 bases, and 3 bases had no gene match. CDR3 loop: CAIREQGANSPLHF. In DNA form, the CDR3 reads TGTGCCATCAGGGAACAGGGGGCTAATTCACCCCTCCACTTT.